This T cell receptor (beta chain) emerged from a study of shared T cell receptors in the human thymus. Sequencing used immunoSEQ multiplex PCR; TCRdb keeps in-frame clones, though not all of them. The sample records some 400,000 clones, approximately 95% being singletons. CDR1 and CDR2 from the germline V gene are MDHEN and SYDVKM. The germline V and J ends were trimmed by 7 bases and 7 bases, with 20 bases remaining between them. The CDR3 runs to 15 residues. This chain connects TRBV28 to TRBJ1-5; D unresolved. The sequenced sample consisted of thymocytes. This receptor was identified in a human donor. CDR3 sequence reads: CASTPAPISRQPQHF. In DNA form, the CDR3 reads TGTGCCAGCACCCCTGCGCCGATTTCCAGGCAGCCCCAGCATTTT.